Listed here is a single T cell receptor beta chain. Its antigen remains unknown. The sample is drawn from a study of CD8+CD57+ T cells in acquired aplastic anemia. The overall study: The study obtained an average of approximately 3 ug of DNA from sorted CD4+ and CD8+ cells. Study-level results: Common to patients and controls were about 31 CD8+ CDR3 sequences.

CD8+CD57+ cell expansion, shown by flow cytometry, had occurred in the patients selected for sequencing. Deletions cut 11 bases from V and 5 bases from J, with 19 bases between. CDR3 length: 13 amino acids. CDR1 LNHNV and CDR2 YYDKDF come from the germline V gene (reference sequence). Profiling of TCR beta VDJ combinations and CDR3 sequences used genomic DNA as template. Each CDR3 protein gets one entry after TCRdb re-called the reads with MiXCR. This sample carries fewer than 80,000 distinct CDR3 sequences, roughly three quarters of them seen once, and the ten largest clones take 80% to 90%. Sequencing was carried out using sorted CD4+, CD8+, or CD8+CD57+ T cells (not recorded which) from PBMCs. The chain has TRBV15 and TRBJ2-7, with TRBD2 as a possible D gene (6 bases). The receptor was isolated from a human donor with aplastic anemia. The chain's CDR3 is CAAESLASHEQYF. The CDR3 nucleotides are TGTGCCGCCGAGTCCCTAGCGAGCCACGAGCAGTACTTC.